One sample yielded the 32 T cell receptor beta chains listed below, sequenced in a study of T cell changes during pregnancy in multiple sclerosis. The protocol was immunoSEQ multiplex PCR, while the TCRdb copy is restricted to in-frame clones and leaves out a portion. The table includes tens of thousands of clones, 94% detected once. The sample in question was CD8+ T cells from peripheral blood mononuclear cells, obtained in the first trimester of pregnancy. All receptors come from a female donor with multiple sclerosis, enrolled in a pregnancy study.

CDR3 nucleotide sequence: TGTGCCAGCTCACCACCGTGGCTAGCCTACAATGAGCAGTTCTTC. It encodes CASSPPWLAYNEQFF. This sequence joins TRBV18 and TRBJ2-1; D is unclear. The length of the CDR3 is 15 residues. V lost 0 bases, J lost 2 bases, and 8 bases lay in between. Looked up from germline, CDR1 is KGHSH and CDR2 is LQKENI.

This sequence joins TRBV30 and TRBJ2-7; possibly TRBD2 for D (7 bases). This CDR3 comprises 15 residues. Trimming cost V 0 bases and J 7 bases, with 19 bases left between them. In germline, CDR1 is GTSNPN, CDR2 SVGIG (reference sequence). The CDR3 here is CAWSVGGPGPTEQYF. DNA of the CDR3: TGTGCCTGGAGTGTGGGGGGGCCCGGTCCCACAGAGCAGTACTTC.

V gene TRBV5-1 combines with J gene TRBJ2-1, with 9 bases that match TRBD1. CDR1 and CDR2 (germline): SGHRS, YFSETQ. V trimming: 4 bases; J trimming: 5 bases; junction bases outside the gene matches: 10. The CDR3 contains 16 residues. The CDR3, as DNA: TGCGCCAGCAGCCGGGTGGGGACAGGGAGCAACAATGAGCAGTTCTTC. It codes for CASSRVGTGSNNEQFF.

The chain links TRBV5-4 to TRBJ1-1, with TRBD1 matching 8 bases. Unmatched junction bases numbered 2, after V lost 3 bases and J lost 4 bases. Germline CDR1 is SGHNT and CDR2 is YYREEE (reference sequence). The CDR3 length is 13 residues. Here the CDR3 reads CASSSGTGTEAFF. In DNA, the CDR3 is TGTGCCAGCAGCTCCGGGACAGGCACTGAAGCTTTCTTT.

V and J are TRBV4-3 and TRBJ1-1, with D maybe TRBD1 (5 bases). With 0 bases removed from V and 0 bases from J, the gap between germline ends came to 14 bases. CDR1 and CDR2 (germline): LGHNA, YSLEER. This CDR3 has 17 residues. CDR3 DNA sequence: TGCGCCAGCAGCCAAGAGTTTGACAGCGCCTTGAACACTGAAGCTTTCTTT. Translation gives CASSQEFDSALNTEAFF.

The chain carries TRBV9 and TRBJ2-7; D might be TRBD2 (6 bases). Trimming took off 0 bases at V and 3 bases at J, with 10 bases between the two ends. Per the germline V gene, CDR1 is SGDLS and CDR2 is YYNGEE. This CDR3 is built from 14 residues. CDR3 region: CASSVGGTNYEQYF. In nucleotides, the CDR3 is TGTGCCAGCAGCGTAGGCGGGACCAACTACGAGCAGTACTTC.

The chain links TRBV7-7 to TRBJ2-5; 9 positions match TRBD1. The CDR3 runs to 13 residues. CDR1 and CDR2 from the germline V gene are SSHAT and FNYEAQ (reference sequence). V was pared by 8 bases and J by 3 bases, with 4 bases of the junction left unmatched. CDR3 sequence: CASGRTGEETQYF. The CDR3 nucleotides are TGTGCCAGCGGAAGGACAGGGGAAGAGACCCAGTACTTC.

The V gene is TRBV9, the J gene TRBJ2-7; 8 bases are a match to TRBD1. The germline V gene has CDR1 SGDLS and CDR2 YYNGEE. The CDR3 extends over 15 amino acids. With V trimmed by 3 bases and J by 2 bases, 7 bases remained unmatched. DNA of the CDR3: TGTGCCAGCAGCGAATCCGGGACAGGAGCCTACGAGCAGTACTTC. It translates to CASSESGTGAYEQYF.

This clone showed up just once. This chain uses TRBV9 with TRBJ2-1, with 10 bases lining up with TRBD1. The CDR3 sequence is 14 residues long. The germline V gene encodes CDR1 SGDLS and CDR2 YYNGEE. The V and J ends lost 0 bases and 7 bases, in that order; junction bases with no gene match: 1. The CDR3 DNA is TGTGCCAGCAGCGTAGGACAGGGGGCTAATGAGCAGTTCTTC. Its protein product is CASSVGQGANEQFF. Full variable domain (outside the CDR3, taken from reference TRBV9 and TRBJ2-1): DSGVTQTPKHLITATGQRVTLRCSPRSGDLSVYWYQQSLDQGLQFLIQYYNGEERAKGNILERFSAQQFPDLHSELNLSSLELGDSALYFCASSVGQGANEQFFGPGTRLTVL.

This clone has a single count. CDR3 protein: CASSHGQGANEKLFF. The CDR3, as DNA: TGTGCCAGCAGCCACGGACAGGGAGCTAATGAAAAACTGTTTTTT. The J gene is TRBJ1-4, the V gene TRBV13; 8 positions agree with TRBD1. The CDR3 has 15 residues. CDR1 is PRHDT and CDR2 is FYEKMQ in the germline V gene (reference sequence). The J segment lost 3 bases and the V segment lost 5 bases, leaving 5 bases of the junction unmatched.

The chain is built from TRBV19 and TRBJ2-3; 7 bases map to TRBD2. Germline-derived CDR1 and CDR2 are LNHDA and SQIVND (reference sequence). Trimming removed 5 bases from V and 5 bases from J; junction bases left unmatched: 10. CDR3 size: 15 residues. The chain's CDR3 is CASSLKRGLVDTQYF. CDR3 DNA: TGTGCCAGTAGTCTGAAGCGGGGATTGGTAGATACGCAGTATTTT.

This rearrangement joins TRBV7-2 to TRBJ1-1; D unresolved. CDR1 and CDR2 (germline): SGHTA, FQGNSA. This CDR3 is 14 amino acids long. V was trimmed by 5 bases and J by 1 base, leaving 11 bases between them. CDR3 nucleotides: TGTGCCAGCAGCCTTCCCCACAGGAACACTGAAGCTTTCTTT. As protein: CASSLPHRNTEAFF. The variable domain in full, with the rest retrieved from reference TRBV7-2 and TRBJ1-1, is GAGVSQSPSNKVTEKGKDVELRCDPISGHTALYWYRQSLGQGLEFLIYFQGNSAPDKSGLPSDRFSAERTGGSVSTLTIQRTQQEDSAVYLCASSLPHRNTEAFFGQGTRLTVV.

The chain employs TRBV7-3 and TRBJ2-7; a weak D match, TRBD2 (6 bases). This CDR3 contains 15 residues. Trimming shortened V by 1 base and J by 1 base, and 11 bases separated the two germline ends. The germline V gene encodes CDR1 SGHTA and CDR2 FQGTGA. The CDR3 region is CASSLRRGTSYEQYF. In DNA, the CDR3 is TGTGCCAGCAGCTTAAGGAGGGGTACGTCCTACGAGCAGTACTTC.

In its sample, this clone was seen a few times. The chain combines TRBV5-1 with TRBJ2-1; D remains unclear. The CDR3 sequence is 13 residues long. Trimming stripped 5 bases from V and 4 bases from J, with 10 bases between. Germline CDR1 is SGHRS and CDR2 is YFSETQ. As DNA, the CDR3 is TGCGCCAGCAGTGACTCGAATTACAATGAGCAGTTCTTC. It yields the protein CASSDSNYNEQFF.

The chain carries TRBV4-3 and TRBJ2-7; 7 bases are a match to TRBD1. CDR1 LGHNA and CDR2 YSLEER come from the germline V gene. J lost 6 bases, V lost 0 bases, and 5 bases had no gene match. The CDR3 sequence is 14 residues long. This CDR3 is CASSQDAGGGEQYF. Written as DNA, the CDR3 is TGCGCCAGCAGCCAAGATGCAGGGGGTGGCGAGCAGTACTTC.

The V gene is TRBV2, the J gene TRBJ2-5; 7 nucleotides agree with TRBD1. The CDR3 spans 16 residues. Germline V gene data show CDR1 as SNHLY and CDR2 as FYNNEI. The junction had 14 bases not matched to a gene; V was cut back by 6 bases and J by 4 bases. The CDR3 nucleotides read TGTGCCAGCAGCGACGGACCAGGGGGTCTATCAGAGACCCAGTACTTC. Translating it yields CASSDGPGGLSETQYF.

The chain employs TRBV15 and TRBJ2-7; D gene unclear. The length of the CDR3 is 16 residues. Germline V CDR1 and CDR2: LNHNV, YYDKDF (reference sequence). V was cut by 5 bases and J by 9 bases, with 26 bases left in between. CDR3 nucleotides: TGTGCCACCAGCCCAAGCGAATATAGGCCAAGAGGCGGGCAGTACTTC. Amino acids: CATSPSEYRPRGGQYF.

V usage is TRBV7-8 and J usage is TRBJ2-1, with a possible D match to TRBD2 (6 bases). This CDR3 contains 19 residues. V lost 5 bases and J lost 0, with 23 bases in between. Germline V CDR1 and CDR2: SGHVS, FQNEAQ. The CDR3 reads CASSLHPSEAGSSYNEQFF. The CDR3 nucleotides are TGTGCCAGCAGCCTCCATCCTTCCGAGGCGGGAAGCTCCTACAATGAGCAGTTCTTC.

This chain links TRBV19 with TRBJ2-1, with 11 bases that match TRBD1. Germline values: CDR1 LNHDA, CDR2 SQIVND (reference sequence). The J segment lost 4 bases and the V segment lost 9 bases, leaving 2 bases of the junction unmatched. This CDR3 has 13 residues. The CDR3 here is CASGTGGYNEQFF. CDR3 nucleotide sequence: TGTGCCAGCGGGACAGGGGGGTACAATGAGCAGTTCTTC.

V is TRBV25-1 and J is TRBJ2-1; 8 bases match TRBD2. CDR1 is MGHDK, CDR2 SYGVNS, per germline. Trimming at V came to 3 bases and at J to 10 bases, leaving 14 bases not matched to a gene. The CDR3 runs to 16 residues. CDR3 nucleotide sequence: TGTGCCAGCAGTGATGCCGGGACTAGGGTACTCGGAGAGCAGTTCTTC. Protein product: CASSDAGTRVLGEQFF. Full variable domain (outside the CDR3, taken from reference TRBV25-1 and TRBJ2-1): EADIYQTPRYLVIGTGKKITLECSQTMGHDKMYWYQQDPGMELHLIHYSYGVNSTEKGDLSSESTVSRIRTEHFPLTLESARPSHTSQYLCASSDAGTRVLGEQFFGPGTRLTVL.

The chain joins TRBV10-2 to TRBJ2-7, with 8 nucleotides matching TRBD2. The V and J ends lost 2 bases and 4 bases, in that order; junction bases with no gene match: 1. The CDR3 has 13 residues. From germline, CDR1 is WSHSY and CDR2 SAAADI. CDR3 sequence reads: CASSETSGYEQYF. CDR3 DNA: TGCGCCAGCAGTGAGACTAGCGGATACGAGCAGTACTTC.

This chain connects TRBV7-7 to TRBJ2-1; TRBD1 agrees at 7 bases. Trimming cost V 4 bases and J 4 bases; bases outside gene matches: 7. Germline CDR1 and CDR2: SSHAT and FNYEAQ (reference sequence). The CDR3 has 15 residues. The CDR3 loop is CASSSGPTGYNEQFF. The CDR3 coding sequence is TGTGCCAGCAGCTCGGGGCCGACAGGGTACAATGAGCAGTTCTTC.

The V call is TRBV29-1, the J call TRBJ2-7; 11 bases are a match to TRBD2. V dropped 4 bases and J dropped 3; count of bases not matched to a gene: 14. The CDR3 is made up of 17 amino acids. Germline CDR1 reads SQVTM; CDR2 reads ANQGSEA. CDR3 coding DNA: TGCAGCGTTGGCCCAGGAGCCGGGACTAGCGGTCTCTACGAGCAGTACTTC. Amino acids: CSVGPGAGTSGLYEQYF.

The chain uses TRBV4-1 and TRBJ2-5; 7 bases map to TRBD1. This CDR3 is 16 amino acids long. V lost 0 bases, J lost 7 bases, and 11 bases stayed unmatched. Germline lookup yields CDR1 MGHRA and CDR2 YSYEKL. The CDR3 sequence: CASSQETGQILRTQYF. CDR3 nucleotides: TGCGCCAGCAGCCAAGAGACAGGGCAAATTCTAAGGACCCAGTACTTC.

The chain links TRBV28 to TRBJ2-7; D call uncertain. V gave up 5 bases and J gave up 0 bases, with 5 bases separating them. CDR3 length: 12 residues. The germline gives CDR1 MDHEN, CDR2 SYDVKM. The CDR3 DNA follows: TGTGCCAGCAGTCCGAGCTCCTACGAGCAGTACTTC. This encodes CASSPSSYEQYF.

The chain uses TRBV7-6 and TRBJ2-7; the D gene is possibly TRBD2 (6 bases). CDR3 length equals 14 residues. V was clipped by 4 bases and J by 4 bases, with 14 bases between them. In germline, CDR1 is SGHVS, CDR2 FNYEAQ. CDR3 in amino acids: CASSSSGGTYEQYF. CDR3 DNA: TGTGCCAGCAGCTCATCCGGGGGAACGTACGAGCAGTACTTC.

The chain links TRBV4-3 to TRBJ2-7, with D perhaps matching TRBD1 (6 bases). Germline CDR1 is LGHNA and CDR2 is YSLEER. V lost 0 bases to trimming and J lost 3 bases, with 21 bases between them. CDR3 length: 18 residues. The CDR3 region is CASSQDRSTGYTLYEQYF. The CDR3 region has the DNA TGCGCCAGCAGCCAAGATAGGTCGACAGGCTACACTCTCTACGAGCAGTACTTC.

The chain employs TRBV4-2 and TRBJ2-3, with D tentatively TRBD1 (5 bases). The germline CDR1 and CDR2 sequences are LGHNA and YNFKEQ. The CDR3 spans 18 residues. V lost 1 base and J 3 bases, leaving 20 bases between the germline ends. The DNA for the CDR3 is TGTGCCAGCAGCCAAGGCGTGTTCGCTCAGGGTGGTACAGATACGCAGTATTTT. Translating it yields CASSQGVFAQGGTDTQYF.

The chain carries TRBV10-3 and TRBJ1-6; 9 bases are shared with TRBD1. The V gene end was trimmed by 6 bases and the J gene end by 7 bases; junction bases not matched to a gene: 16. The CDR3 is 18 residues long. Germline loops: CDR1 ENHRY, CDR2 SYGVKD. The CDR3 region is CAISLSGTGKGGNSPLHF. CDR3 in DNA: TGTGCCATCAGCCTATCTGGGACAGGGAAAGGGGGCAATTCACCCCTCCACTTT.

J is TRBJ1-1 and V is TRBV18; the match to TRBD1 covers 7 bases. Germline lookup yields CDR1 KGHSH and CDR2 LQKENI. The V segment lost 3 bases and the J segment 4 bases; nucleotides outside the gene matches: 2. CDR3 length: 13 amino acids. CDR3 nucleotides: TGTGCCAGCTCACCGCAGGGGGGCACTGAAGCTTTCTTT. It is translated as CASSPQGGTEAFF. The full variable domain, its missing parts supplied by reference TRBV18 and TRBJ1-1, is NAGVMQNPRHLVRRRGQEARLRCSPMKGHSHVYWYRQLPEEGLKFMVYLQKENIIDESGMPKERFSAEFPKEGPSILRIQQVVRGDSAAYFCASSPQGGTEAFFGQGTRLTVV.

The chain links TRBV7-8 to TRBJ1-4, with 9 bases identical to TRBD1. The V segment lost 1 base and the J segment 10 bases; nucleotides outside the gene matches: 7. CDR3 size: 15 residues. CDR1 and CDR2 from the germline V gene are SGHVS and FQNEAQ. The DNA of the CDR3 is TGTGCCAGCAGCTTAGATCCGGGACAGGGTTTAAAACTGTTTTTT. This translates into CASSLDPGQGLKLFF.

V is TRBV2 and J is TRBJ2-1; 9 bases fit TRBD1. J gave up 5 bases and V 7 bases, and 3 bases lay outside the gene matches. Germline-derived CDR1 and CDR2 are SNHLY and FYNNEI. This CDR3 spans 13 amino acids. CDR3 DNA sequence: TGTGCCAGCATACAGGGGGCCAACAATGAGCAGTTCTTC. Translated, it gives CASIQGANNEQFF. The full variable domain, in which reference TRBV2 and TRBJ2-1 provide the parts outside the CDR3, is EPEVTQTPSHQVTQMGQEVILRCVPISNHLYFYWYRQILGQKVEFLVSFYNNEISEKSEIFDDQFSVERPDGSNFTLKIRSTKLEDSAMYFCASIQGANNEQFFGPGTRLTVL.